A single TCR beta chain is shown here with its context. The data are from a study of cytomegalovirus exposure and HLA in healthy donors. The PCR had 60 Vbeta and 13 Jbeta primers. Assay: immunoSEQ multiplex PCR; the TCRdb copy retains only in-frame clones and omits some. The record lists approximately 190,000 clones, of which the ten most abundant hold roughly 0.74%. Between the trimmed V and J ends, which lost 6 bases and 7 bases, there was a span of 25 bases. The CDR3 runs to 18 residues. The germline CDR1 and CDR2 sequences are SEHNR and FQNEAQ (reference sequence). The gene calls are TRBV7-9 and TRBJ1-6; possible D gene TRBD1, 5 bases. Sample: PBMCs. The sequence derives from a boy younger than 18 in good health and CMV-seronegative. The CDR3 loop is CASRSISGNSMGNSPLHF. As DNA, the CDR3 is TGTGCCAGCAGGTCAATTTCAGGGAACAGCATGGGCAATTCACCCCTCCACTTT.